This T cell receptor beta chain emerged from a study of CXCR3-negative and CXCR3-positive naive CD8 T cells. The wider study: The libraries together contributed some 140 million TRB reads, each supplying about 1.5 +/- 0.3 million.

Note on this clonotype: Its antigen remains unknown.

Cells that were CD45RO-CCR7+CD27+CD95- constituted naive CD8+ T cells. Study-level points and caveats: For memory CD8+ cells diversity was much lower, but both naive subsets had comparably high diversity. Freshly isolated PBMCs were used in most assays, given partial CXCR3 loss after freezing. For CXCR3-positive naive cells, TRB CDR3s were more hydrophobic than those of CXCR3-negative naive cells.

The CDR3 has 16 amino acids. Per the germline V gene, CDR1 is SQVTM and CDR2 is ANQGSEA. The libraries of TRB cDNA were prepared using 5' RACE with UMI labels. TCRdb reprocessed the 5' RACE reads, with one entry per CDR3 protein and no DNA. The sample features about 150,000 distinct CDR3 sequences, with 0.25% to 0.35% in its top ten. The chain is built from TRBV29-1 and TRBJ1-1; TCRdb proposes TRBD1, but this gene call is untestable without DNA. The source material was naive CXCR3+ CD8+ T cells from blood. Subset here: CD45RO-CCR7+CD27+CD95- naive CD8+ T cells expressing CXCR3 (TNR3+). The sequence was obtained from a human donor in good health. Some clones in this sample may be carry-over from other donors' samples. The CDR3 region is CSVEGTGDLMNTEAFF. Filled out from reference TRBV29-1 and TRBJ1-1, the complete variable domain reads SAVISQKPSRDICQRGTSLTIQCQVDSQVTMMFWYRQQPGQSLTLIATANQGSEATYESGFVIDKFPISRPNLTFSTLTVSNMSPEDSSIYLCSVEGTGDLMNTEAFFGQGTRLTVV.